The 31 T cell receptor beta chains below all came from one sample that was sequenced in a study of cytomegalovirus exposure and HLA in healthy donors. The PCR employed 60 Vbeta primers together with 13 Jbeta primers. Measured with immunoSEQ multiplex PCR; TCRdb has only the in-frame clones, and not every one. This table lists roughly 78,000 clones. The sample taken for sequencing was PBMCs. The receptor set was obtained from a man aged 35-49 years in good health and CMV-seronegative.

The chain couples TRBV5-6 to TRBJ2-3; D not certain. The CDR3 consists of 15 residues. From germline, CDR1 is SGHDT and CDR2 YYEEEE. V was clipped by 0 bases and J by 2 bases, with 10 bases between them. This CDR3 reads CASSLVEANTDTQYF. CDR3 coding DNA: TGTGCCAGCAGCTTGGTTGAGGCGAACACAGATACGCAGTATTTT. The whole variable domain, filled in from reference TRBV5-6 and TRBJ2-3, reads DAGVTQSPTHLIKTRGQQVTLRCSPKSGHDTVSWYQQALGQGPQFIFQYYEEEERQRGNFPDRFSGHQFPNYSSELNVNALLLGDSALYLCASSLVEANTDTQYFGPGTRLTVL.

The chain is built from TRBV7-2 and TRBJ2-3, with 13 bases fitting TRBD2. V dropped 2 bases and J dropped 0; count of bases not matched to a gene: 8. Germline V gene lookup returns CDR1 SGHTA and CDR2 FQGNSA. The CDR3 covers 19 residues. The CDR3 DNA reads as TGTGCCAGCAGCTTAAGGACTAGCGGGAGACACTATAGCACAGATACGCAGTATTTT. Translating gives CASSLRTSGRHYSTDTQYF. Supplemented by reference TRBV7-2 and TRBJ2-3, the full variable domain reads GAGVSQSPSNKVTEKGKDVELRCDPISGHTALYWYRQSLGQGLEFLIYFQGNSAPDKSGLPSDRFSAERTGGSVSTLTIQRTQQEDSAVYLCASSLRTSGRHYSTDTQYFGPGTRLTVL.

The chain combines TRBV11-3 with TRBJ2-5; 7 bases match TRBD1. V was pared by 5 bases and J by 4 bases, with 10 bases of the junction left unmatched. Germline lookup yields CDR1 SGHNT and CDR2 YENEEA. The CDR3 loop spans 15 amino acids. CDR3 sequence: CASSLNTGEGETQYF. Here the CDR3 DNA reads TGTGCCAGCAGCCTCAACACAGGGGAAGGAGAGACCCAGTACTTC.

This chain joins TRBV10-3 and TRBJ2-2, with 10 bases fitting TRBD2. CDR1 and CDR2 from the germline V gene are ENHRY and SYGVKD. Unmatched junction bases numbered 10, after V lost 4 bases and J lost 8 bases. The CDR3 is 16 amino acids. In DNA, the CDR3 is TGTGCCATCAGTGCACCTCTAGCGGGAGTATCAGGGGAGCTGTTTTTT. It translates to CAISAPLAGVSGELFF.

This chain connects TRBV9 to TRBJ2-5; 7 nucleotides line up with TRBD2. Trimming removed 4 bases from V and 2 bases from J; junction bases left unmatched: 11. The CDR3 length is 16 residues. CDR1 and CDR2 from the germline V gene are SGDLS and YYNGEE. The CDR3 loop is CASSPGASGLQETQYF. The CDR3 DNA reads TGTGCCAGCAGCCCCGGGGCTAGCGGCTTACAAGAGACCCAGTACTTC. The full variable domain, completed using reference TRBV9 and TRBJ2-5, is DSGVTQTPKHLITATGQRVTLRCSPRSGDLSVYWYQQSLDQGLQFLIQYYNGEERAKGNILERFSAQQFPDLHSELNLSSLELGDSALYFCASSPGASGLQETQYFGPGTRLLVL.

The chain joins TRBV4-3 to TRBJ2-7; 8 bases align to TRBD2. V lost 0 bases and J lost 1; bases outside the gene matches: 5. CDR3 length: 16 residues. Germline V gene data show CDR1 as LGHNA and CDR2 as YSLEER. Written as DNA, the CDR3 is TGCGCCAGCAGCCAAGATTGGGCGGGAGGATCCTACGAGCAGTACTTC. It yields the protein CASSQDWAGGSYEQYF.

The chain uses TRBV14 and TRBJ1-1; TRBD1 agrees at 9 bases. Germline loops: CDR1 SGHDN, CDR2 FVKESK. V lost 4 bases to trimming and J lost 4 bases; unmatched junction nucleotides: 10. The CDR3 length is 16 residues. CDR3 loop: CASSPRTGQGPTEAFF. The CDR3 DNA reads as TGTGCCAGCAGCCCCCGCACGGGACAGGGACCCACTGAAGCTTTCTTT.

The CDR3 sequence: CASGRDRVSTDTQYF. The CDR3 bases are TGTGCTAGTGGAAGGGACAGGGTTAGCACAGATACGCAGTATTTT. The genes are TRBV12-5 and TRBJ2-3; TRBD1 aligns across 9 bases. This CDR3 region has 15 residues. Trimming took 6 bases from V and 0 from J; bases not matched to a gene: 4. Germline V gives CDR1 LGHNT, CDR2 FRNRAP.

The gene calls are TRBV13 and TRBJ2-7; 7 positions match TRBD2. Germline assignment: CDR1 PRHDT and CDR2 FYEKMQ (reference sequence). The CDR3 runs 15 residues. The J segment lost 3 bases and the V segment lost 5 bases, leaving 10 bases of the junction unmatched. CDR3 residues: CASSLEGGSNYEQYF. The CDR3 DNA reads as TGTGCCAGCAGCCTCGAAGGCGGGAGTAACTACGAGCAGTACTTC. The full variable domain, completed using reference TRBV13 and TRBJ2-7, is AAGVIQSPRHLIKEKRETATLKCYPIPRHDTVYWYQQGPGQDPQFLISFYEKMQSDKGSIPDRFSAQQFSDYHSELNMSSLELGDSALYFCASSLEGGSNYEQYFGPGTRLTVT.

The chain carries TRBV19 and TRBJ2-5; 9 bases line up with TRBD1. Germline V gene lookup returns CDR1 LNHDA and CDR2 SQIVND (reference sequence). This CDR3 comprises 13 residues. Losses at the gene ends were 5 bases for V and 7 bases for J; bases not matched to a gene: 5. CDR3 sequence: CASSPGTGWTQYF. DNA for the CDR3: TGTGCCAGTAGTCCCGGGACAGGGTGGACCCAGTACTTC. Full variable domain (remainder filled in from reference TRBV19 and TRBJ2-5): DGGITQSPKYLFRKEGQNVTLSCEQNLNHDAMYWYRQDPGQGLRLIYYSQIVNDFQKGDIAEGYSVSREKKESFPLTVTSAQKNPTAFYLCASSPGTGWTQYFGPGTRLLVL.

J is TRBJ2-5 and V is TRBV5-1; 10 nucleotides match TRBD1. This CDR3 is 15 amino acids long. The germline V gene encodes CDR1 SGHRS and CDR2 YFSETQ. V shed 4 bases and J 4 bases; nucleotides not matched to a gene: 7. This CDR3 reads CASSRDRGPLETQYF. Here the CDR3 DNA reads TGCGCCAGCAGCAGAGACAGGGGGCCTTTAGAGACCCAGTACTTC.

This chain uses TRBV11-1 with TRBJ2-7, with D perhaps matching TRBD1 (6 bases). The CDR3 runs to 17 residues. Per the germline V gene, CDR1 is SGHAT and CDR2 is FQDESV (reference sequence). The V end lost 1 base, the J end lost 3 bases, and 19 bases lay between the germline ends. In DNA form, the CDR3 reads TGTGCCAGCAGCTTAGGAGGAACCCCGGGACACTTCTACGAGCAGTACTTC. Protein product: CASSLGGTPGHFYEQYF.

V and J are TRBV6-1 and TRBJ2-3; 7 bases align to TRBD2. V lost 8 bases and J lost 2; bases outside the gene matches: 10. This CDR3 contains 15 residues. Germline V gene data show CDR1 as MNHNS and CDR2 as SASEGT. The CDR3 spells CASQGGASVTDTQYF. Written as DNA, the CDR3 is TGTGCCAGCCAGGGAGGGGCCTCTGTCACAGATACGCAGTATTTT.

The V gene is TRBV7-2, the J gene TRBJ1-2; no clear D gene. The V gene lost 3 bases and the J gene lost 8 bases, with 10 bases spanning the gap. The CDR3 has 12 residues. Per the germline V gene, CDR1 is SGHTA and CDR2 is FQGNSA. CDR3 amino acids: CASSFLGGGYTF. The DNA of the CDR3 is TGTGCCAGCAGCTTCTTGGGAGGCGGCTACACCTTC.

The CDR3 loop reads CATSRDPYTQTGYTF. In nucleotides, the CDR3 is TGTGCCACCAGCAGAGACCCGTATACACAGACGGGCTACACCTTC. V is TRBV15 and J is TRBJ1-2; D gene unclear. V lost 0 bases and J 8 bases, leaving 16 bases between the germline ends. CDR1 is LNHNV, CDR2 YYDKDF, per germline (reference sequence). This CDR3 is 15 amino acids long.

V is TRBV12-5 and J is TRBJ2-3; unclear D gene. Per germline, CDR1 LGHNT and CDR2 FRNRAP. This CDR3 comprises 15 residues. V lost 1 base to trimming and J lost 3 bases, with 11 bases between them. CDR3 DNA: TGTGCTAGTGGTTTGGGTATTATAGTAACAGATACGCAGTATTTT. It is translated as CASGLGIIVTDTQYF.

The J gene is TRBJ1-2, the V gene TRBV2; 11 bases agree with TRBD1. Per the germline V gene, CDR1 is SNHLY and CDR2 is FYNNEI. This CDR3 comprises 14 residues. The trim removed 7 bases at V and 8 bases at J, leaving 9 bases unmatched. In DNA, the CDR3 is TGTGCCAGCAAAGGACAGGGGGCATTGAGGGGCTACACCTTC. Translating gives CASKGQGALRGYTF.

The J gene is TRBJ1-1, the V gene TRBV6-6; D remains ambiguous. This CDR3 is 15 amino acids long. Germline V gives CDR1 MNHNY, CDR2 SVGAGI (reference sequence). V was pared by 2 bases and J by 4 bases, with 14 bases between. In DNA form, the CDR3 reads TGTGCCAGCAGTTACGAGCAGGCCTTAATCACTGAAGCTTTCTTT. This codes for CASSYEQALITEAFF.

J is TRBJ1-4 and V is TRBV11-2; 7 nucleotides align to TRBD1. J gave up 0 bases and V 4 bases, and 2 bases lay outside the gene matches. Germline V gene lookup returns CDR1 SGHAT and CDR2 FQNNGV. The CDR3 contains 15 residues. For the CDR3, the DNA is TGTGCCAGCAGCTGGGACAGAACAACTAATGAAAAACTGTTTTTT. Protein product: CASSWDRTTNEKLFF.

The chain recombines TRBV6-1 with TRBJ2-6; D gene uncertain. Deletions cut 2 bases from V and 3 bases from J, with 8 bases between. CDR1 MNHNS and CDR2 SASEGT come from the germline V gene. CDR3 size: 15 residues. In DNA form, the CDR3 reads TGTGCCAGCAGTGAACCGCGGCGTGGGGCCAACGTCCTGACTTTC. The encoded protein is CASSEPRRGANVLTF.

V usage is TRBV5-4 and J usage is TRBJ2-1; 9 bases agree with TRBD2. V lost 0 bases and J lost 4; bases outside the gene matches: 8. Looked up from germline, CDR1 is SGHNT and CDR2 is YYREEE (reference sequence). This CDR3 is built from 17 residues. CDR3 sequence: CASSLGVAGARYNEQFF. The CDR3 bases are TGTGCCAGCAGCTTGGGCGTAGCGGGGGCGCGGTACAATGAGCAGTTCTTC.

The chain joins TRBV20-1 to TRBJ2-1; D is undetermined. This CDR3 has 10 amino acids. V was trimmed by 5 bases and J by 7 bases, leaving 6 bases between them. Germline lookup yields CDR1 DFQATT and CDR2 SNEGSKA (reference sequence). Here the CDR3 reads CSAFSNEQFF. In DNA form, the CDR3 reads TGCAGTGCTTTTTCAAATGAGCAGTTCTTC.

The rearrangement links TRBV5-1 to TRBJ1-1, with a possible D match to TRBD1 (5 bases). CDR3 length: 17 residues. V dropped 3 bases and J dropped 0 bases, with 18 bases sitting between them. Germline CDR1 reads SGHRS; CDR2 reads YFSETQ. CDR3 sequence: CASSSGLSLTMNTEAFF. The CDR3 DNA is TGCGCCAGCAGCTCGGGACTTAGTCTAACTATGAACACTGAAGCTTTCTTT.

The rearrangement joins TRBV19 to TRBJ2-3; 14 positions agree with TRBD2. Germline V gives CDR1 LNHDA, CDR2 SQIVND (reference sequence). Losses at the gene ends were 2 bases for V and 7 bases for J; bases not matched to a gene: 8. The CDR3 runs 17 residues. The CDR3 DNA reads TGTGCCAGTAGTATATTCCCGACTAGCGGGAGGGAATATACGCAGTATTTT. Translation gives CASSIFPTSGREYTQYF.

The chain couples TRBV6-6 to TRBJ2-7; 10 bases map to TRBD1. V lost 2 bases and J lost 5; bases outside the gene matches: 9. The germline gives CDR1 MNHNY, CDR2 SVGAGI (reference sequence). This CDR3 is 16 amino acids long. The CDR3 region is CASSYGSGQGHNEQYF. CDR3 nucleotide sequence: TGTGCCAGCAGTTACGGTTCGGGACAGGGGCACAACGAGCAGTACTTC.

The chain joins TRBV15 to TRBJ2-1; D gene ambiguous. The length of the CDR3 is 14 residues. Germline assignment: CDR1 LNHNV and CDR2 YYDKDF (reference sequence). V shed 5 bases and J shed 7 bases, with 15 bases lying between them. The CDR3 coding sequence is TGTGCCACCAGCCCGCGCCAAACGCGGAATGAGCAGTTCTTC. It translates to CATSPRQTRNEQFF.

About this clone itself: Sequence at one end of the junction differs from germline and may be a read error. The sample carries other DNA sequences with the same CDR3. The chain combines TRBV5-8 with TRBJ2-7; a possible D gene is TRBD1 (5 bases). Germline V lookup: CDR1 SGHTS, CDR2 YDEGEE. The CDR3 is 15 amino acids. CDR3 sequence (DNA): TGTGCCAGCAGCCCTCAAAGGGGCCTATCCTACGAACAGTACTTC. This sequence encodes CASSPQRGLSYEQYF.

J is TRBJ2-7 and V is TRBV4-2; D uncertain. The CDR3 runs 15 residues. Trimming pared 0 bases from V and 3 bases from J, leaving 12 bases between. Looked up from germline, CDR1 is LGHNA and CDR2 is YNFKEQ. CDR3 amino acids: CASSQDNEVSYEQYF. The CDR3 DNA reads as TGTGCCAGCAGCCAAGATAACGAGGTCAGCTACGAGCAGTACTTC.

The chain carries TRBV5-1 and TRBJ1-4, with D uncertain. V was pared by 5 bases and J by 2 bases, with 10 bases between. Per the germline V gene, CDR1 is SGHRS and CDR2 is YFSETQ. The CDR3 runs 14 residues. CDR3 loop: CASRYGETNEKLFF. CDR3 sequence (DNA): TGCGCCAGCAGGTACGGGGAGACTAATGAAAAACTGTTTTTT.

The V call is TRBV9, the J call TRBJ1-2; 7 bases align to TRBD1. CDR1 SGDLS and CDR2 YYNGEE come from the germline V gene. The length of the CDR3 is 15 residues. Unmatched junction bases numbered 11, after V lost 3 bases and J lost 6 bases. The CDR3 region has the DNA TGTGCCAGCAGCGCGTACAGGGGCCCCCGGGATGGCTACACCTTC. Its protein product is CASSAYRGPRDGYTF.

In regard to this clone: Germline is not matched at one junction end, which may reflect a read error. This rearrangement joins TRBV7-7 to TRBJ2-1; 13 bases are shared with TRBD2. From germline, CDR1 is SSHAT and CDR2 FNYEAQ (reference sequence). The CDR3 has 17 amino acids. CDR3 residues: CASSPGLAGEGYNEQFF. The CDR3 DNA reads as TGTGCTAGCAGCCCCGGACTAGCGGGAGAGGGCTACAATGAGCAGTTCTTC.